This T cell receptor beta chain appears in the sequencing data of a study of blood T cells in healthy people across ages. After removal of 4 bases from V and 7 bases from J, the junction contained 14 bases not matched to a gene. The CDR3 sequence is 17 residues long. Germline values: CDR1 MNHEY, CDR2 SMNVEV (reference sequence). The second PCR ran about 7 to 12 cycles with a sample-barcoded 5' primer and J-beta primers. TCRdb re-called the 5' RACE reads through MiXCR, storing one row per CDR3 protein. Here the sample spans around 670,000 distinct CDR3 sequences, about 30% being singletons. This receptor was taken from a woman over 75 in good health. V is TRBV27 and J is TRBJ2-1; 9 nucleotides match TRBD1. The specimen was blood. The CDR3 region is CASSYTSPGTGRNEQFF. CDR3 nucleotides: TGTGCCAGCAGTTACACCTCCCCTGGGACAGGGCGGAATGAGCAGTTCTTC.